The rows below give T cell receptor beta chains drawn from one sample of a study of blood T cell repertoires in COVID-19. Libraries were prepared by immunoSEQ multiplex PCR; TCRdb keeps only in-frame clonotypes and omits some of them. The sample carries over 300,000 clones, around 90% recorded once. The sample taken for sequencing was peripheral blood. These receptors were taken from a man between 18 and 35 years old with active or convalescent COVID-19. The CDR3 runs from the conserved cysteine through the conserved F or W. D genes are given only for firm matches. Some rows have no size entry. The others give once, few or many, or a class for an expanded clone.

clone size	J gene	D gene	V gene	CDR3 protein	CDR3 DNA
NA	TRBJ1-5	TRBD1	TRBV10-3	CAISRGTENQPQHF	TGTGCCATCAGCCGCGGGACAGAGAATCAGCCCCAGCATTTT
NA	TRBJ1-3	TRBD1	TRBV10-3	CAVQGEAGNTIYF	TGTGCCGTTCAGGGGGAAGCCGGAAACACCATATATTTT
NA	TRBJ1-4	TRBD1	TRBV4-3	CASSLGQGVEKLFF	TGCGCCAGCAGCCTCGGACAGGGGGTTGAAAAACTGTTTTTT
NA	TRBJ1-6	TRBD1	TRBV6-5	CASRDDRGLGSPLHF	TGTGCCAGCAGGGATGACAGGGGGTTAGGTTCACCCCTCCACTTT
NA	TRBJ2-2	TRBD2	TRBV7-2	CASSSRLAGVFGGELFF	TGTGCCAGCAGCTCCCGACTAGCGGGGGTATTCGGTGGGGAGCTGTTTTTT
NA	TRBJ2-1	TRBD2	TRBV27	CASSSLAGGKHNEQFF	TGTGCCAGCAGTTCTCTAGCGGGAGGGAAGCACAATGAGCAGTTCTTC
NA	TRBJ1-5	NA	TRBV4-2	CASSQLGEVGPQHF	TGTGCCAGCAGCCAACTAGGGGAGGTGGGTCCCCAGCATTTT
NA	TRBJ2-6	NA	TRBV5-6	CASSSSYSGANVLTF	TGTGCCAGCAGCTCGTCCTACTCTGGGGCCAACGTCCTGACTTTC
NA	TRBJ2-2	NA	TRBV2	CASIREIPGELFF	TGTGCCAGCATTCGGGAAATCCCCGGGGAGCTGTTTTTT
NA	TRBJ1-2	NA	TRBV28	CASSLSFGYTF	TGTGCCAGCAGTTTATCGTTTGGCTACACCTTC
NA	TRBJ2-7	NA	TRBV5-8	CASSLLSTRSYEQYF	TGTGCCAGCAGCTTGCTCTCGACGAGGTCCTACGAGCAGTACTTC
NA	TRBJ1-1	NA	TRBV6-6	CASSYDPGDTEAFF	TGTGCCAGCAGTTACGACCCGGGAGACACTGAAGCTTTCTTT
once	TRBJ2-7	TRBD2	TRBV28	CASTLAGLSYEQYF	TGTGCCAGCACCCTAGCGGGTCTCTCCTACGAGCAGTACTTC
few	TRBJ2-7	TRBD1	TRBV28	CASRATGARSSYEQYF	TGTGCCAGCAGAGCGACAGGGGCCAGGAGCTCCTACGAGCAGTACTTC
NA	TRBJ1-4	TRBD1	TRBV5-6	CASSSGQDISWREKLFF	TGTGCCAGCAGCTCGGGACAGGACATCTCATGGCGTGAAAAACTGTTTTTT
NA	TRBJ2-2	NA	TRBV19	CASKLETFGELFF	TGTGCCAGTAAGTTGGAGACGTTCGGGGAGCTGTTTTTT